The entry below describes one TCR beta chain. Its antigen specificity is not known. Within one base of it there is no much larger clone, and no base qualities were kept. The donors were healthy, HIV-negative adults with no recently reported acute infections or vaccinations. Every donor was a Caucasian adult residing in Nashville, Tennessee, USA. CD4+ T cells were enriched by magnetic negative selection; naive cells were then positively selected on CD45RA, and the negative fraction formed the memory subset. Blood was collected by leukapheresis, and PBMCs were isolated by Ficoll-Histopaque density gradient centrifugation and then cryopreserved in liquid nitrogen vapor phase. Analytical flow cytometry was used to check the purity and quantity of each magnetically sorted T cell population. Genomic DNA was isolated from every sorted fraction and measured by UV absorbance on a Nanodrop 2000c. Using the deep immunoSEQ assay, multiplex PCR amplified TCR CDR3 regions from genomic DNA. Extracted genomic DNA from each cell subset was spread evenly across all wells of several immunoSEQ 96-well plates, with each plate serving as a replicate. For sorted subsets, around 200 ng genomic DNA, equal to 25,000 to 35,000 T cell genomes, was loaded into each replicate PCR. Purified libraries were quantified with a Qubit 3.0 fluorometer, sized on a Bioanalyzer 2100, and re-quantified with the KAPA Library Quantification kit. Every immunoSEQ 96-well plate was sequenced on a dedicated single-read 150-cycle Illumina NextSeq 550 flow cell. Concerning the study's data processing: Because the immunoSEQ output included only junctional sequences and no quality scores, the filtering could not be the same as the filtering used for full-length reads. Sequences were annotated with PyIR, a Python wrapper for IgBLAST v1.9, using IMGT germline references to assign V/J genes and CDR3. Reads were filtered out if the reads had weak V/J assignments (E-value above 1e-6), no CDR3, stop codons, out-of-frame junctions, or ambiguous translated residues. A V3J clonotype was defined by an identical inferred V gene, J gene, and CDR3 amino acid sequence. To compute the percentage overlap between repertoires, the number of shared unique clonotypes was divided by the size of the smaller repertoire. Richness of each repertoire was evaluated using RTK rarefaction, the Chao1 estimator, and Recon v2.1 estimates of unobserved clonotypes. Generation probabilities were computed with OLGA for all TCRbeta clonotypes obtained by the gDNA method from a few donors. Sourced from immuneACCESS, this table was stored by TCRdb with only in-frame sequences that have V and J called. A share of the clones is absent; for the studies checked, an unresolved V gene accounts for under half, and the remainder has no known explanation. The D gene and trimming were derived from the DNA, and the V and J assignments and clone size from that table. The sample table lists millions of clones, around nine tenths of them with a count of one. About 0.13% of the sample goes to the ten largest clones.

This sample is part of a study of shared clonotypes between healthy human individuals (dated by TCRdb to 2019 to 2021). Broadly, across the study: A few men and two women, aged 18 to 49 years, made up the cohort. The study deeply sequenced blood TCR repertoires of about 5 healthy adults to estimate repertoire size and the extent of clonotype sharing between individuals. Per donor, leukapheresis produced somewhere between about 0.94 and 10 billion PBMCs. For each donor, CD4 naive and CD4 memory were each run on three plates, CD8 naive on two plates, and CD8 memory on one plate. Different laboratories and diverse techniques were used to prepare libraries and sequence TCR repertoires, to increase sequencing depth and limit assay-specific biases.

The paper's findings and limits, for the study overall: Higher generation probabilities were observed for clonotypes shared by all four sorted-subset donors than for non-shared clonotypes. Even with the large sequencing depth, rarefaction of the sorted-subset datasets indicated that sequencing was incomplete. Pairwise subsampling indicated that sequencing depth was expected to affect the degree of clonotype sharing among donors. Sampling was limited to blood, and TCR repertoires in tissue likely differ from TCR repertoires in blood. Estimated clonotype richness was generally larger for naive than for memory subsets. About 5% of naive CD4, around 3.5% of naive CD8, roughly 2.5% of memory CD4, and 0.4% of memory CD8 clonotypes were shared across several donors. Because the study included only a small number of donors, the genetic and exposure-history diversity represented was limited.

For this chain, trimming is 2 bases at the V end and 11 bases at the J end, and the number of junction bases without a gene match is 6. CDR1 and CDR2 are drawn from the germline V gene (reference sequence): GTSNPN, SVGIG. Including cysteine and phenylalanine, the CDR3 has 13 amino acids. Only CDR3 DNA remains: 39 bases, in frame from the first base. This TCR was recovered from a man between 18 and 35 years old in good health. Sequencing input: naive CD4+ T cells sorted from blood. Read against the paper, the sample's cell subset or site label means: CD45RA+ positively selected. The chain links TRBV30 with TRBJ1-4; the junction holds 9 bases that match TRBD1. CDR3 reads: CAWSRGGTGKLFF. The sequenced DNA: TGTGCCTGGAGTCGGGGGGGGACAGGGAAACTGTTTTTT.